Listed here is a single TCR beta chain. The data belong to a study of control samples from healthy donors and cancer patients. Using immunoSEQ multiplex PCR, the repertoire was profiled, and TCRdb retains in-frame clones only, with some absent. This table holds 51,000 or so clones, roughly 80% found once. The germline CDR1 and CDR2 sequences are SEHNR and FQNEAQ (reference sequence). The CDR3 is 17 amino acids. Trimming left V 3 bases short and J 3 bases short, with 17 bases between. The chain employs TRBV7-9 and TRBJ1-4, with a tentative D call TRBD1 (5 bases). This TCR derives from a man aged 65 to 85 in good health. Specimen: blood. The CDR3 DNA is TGTGCCAGCAGCTTTCGTACCGGACCGGGGGCTAATGAAAAACTGTTTTTT. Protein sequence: CASSFRTGPGANEKLFF.